This T cell receptor (beta chain) emerged from a study of radiotherapy plus CTLA-4 blockade in lung cancer. Across the study: Objective responses were documented in around 20% of patients, with disease control in about 28%. General observations from the study: With interferon-beta, early dynamics of blood T cell clones were reported to best predict response.

Worth noting for this clone: Its target is unknown.

CDR3 length: 17 amino acids. With 0 bases removed from V and 1 base from J, the gap between germline ends came to 12 bases. Germline values: CDR1 ENHRY, CDR2 SYGVKD. Sequencing was performed with immunoSEQ multiplex PCR; in TCRdb, only in-frame clones are kept and a portion is missing. Seen here are around 110,000 clones, more than 75% observed once, and the top ten hold 3% to 4%. V gene TRBV10-3 combines with J gene TRBJ1-4, with D tentatively TRBD1 (5 bases). The sequence was obtained from a human donor with non-small cell lung cancer that progressed on radiotherapy plus ipilimumab. Some clones in this sample may be carry-over from other donors' samples. Here the sequenced sample was peripheral blood, taken from a patient treated with radiotherapy plus ipilimumab. The CDR3, as DNA: TGTGCCATCAGTGAGTCCCGGGGGTTCGAAACTAATGAAAAACTGTTTTTT. Its protein is CAISESRGFETNEKLFF.